This T cell receptor beta chain was captured in a study of shared clonotypes between healthy human individuals. Study results and limitations: Researchers sampled blood only, noting tissue repertoires likely differ.

With regard to this clone: Its antigen is as yet unknown.

Assay: immunoSEQ multiplex PCR; the TCRdb copy retains only in-frame clones and omits some. Of some 2.3 million clones listed, more than 85% are singletons. CDR1 is GTSNPN and CDR2 is SVGIG in the germline V gene (reference sequence). The CDR3 runs 11 residues. V lost 5 bases and J 5 bases, leaving 8 bases between the germline ends. Sequencing used naive CD4+ T cells from PBMCs. Subset noted: CD45RA+ positively selected. The TCR was taken from a man between 18 and 35 years old in good health. Some clones in this sample may be carry-over from other donors' samples. V is TRBV30 and J is TRBJ2-3; D is unresolved. CDR3 amino acids: CAWGRRDTQYF. CDR3 coding DNA: TGTGCCTGGGGCCGACGAGATACGCAGTATTTT.